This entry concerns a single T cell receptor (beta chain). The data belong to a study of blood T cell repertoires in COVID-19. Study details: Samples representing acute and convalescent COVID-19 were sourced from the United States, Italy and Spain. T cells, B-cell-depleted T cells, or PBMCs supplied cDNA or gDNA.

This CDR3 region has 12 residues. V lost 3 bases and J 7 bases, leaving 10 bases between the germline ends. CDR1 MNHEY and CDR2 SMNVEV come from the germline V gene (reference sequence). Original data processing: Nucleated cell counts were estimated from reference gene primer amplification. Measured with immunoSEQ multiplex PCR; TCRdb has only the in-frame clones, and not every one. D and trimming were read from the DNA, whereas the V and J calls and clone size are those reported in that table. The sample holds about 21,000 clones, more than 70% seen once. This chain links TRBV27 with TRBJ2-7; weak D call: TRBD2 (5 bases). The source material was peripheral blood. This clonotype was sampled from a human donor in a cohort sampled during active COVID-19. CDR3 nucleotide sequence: TGTGCCAGCAGTTTCGTGGGAGAAGAGCAGTACTTC. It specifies CASSFVGEEQYF.